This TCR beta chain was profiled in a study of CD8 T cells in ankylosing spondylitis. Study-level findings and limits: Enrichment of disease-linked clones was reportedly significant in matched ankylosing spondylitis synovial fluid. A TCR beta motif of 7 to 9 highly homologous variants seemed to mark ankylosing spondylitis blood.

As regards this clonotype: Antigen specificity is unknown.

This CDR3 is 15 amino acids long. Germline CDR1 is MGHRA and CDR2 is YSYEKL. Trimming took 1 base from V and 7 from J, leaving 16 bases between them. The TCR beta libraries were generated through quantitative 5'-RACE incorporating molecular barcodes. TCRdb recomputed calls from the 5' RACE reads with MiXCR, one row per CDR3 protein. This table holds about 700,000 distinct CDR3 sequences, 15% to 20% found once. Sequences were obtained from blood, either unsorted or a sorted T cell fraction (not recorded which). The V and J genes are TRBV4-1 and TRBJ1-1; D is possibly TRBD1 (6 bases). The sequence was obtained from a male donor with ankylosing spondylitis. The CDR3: CASSQGTQGRNEAFF. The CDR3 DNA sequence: TGCGCCAGCAGCCAAGGCACCCAGGGGCGGAATGAAGCTTTCTTT.